The 11 T cell receptor beta chains below come from one sample, sequenced in a study of shared clonotypes between healthy human individuals. Libraries were prepared by immunoSEQ multiplex PCR; TCRdb keeps only in-frame clonotypes and omits some of them. The repertoire has 2 million to 2.5 million clones, just under 95% of them found once; the top ten carry 0.37%. What was sequenced was naive CD4+ T cells from PBMCs. Subset meaning: CD45RA+ positively selected. These receptors originate from a man in his late teens or twenties in good health. Some clones in this sample may be carry-over from other donors' samples.

The V gene is TRBV19, the J gene TRBJ2-7, with D possibly TRBD2 on 6 matching bases. Trimming left V 3 bases short and J 2 bases short, with 11 bases between. The V gene's germline CDR1 is LNHDA and CDR2 SQIVND (reference sequence). This CDR3 region has 14 residues. CDR3 in amino acids: CASSIRDSAYEQYF. The CDR3 bases are TGTGCCAGTAGTATTCGGGACTCAGCCTACGAGCAGTACTTC.

The chain joins TRBV4-2 to TRBJ2-7; 11 bases align to TRBD2. This CDR3 is built from 16 residues. V trimming: 0 bases; J trimming: 6 bases; junction bases outside the gene matches: 7. Germline V gives CDR1 LGHNA, CDR2 YNFKEQ. DNA for the CDR3: TGTGCCAGCAGCCAAGATGGAACTAGCGGGAGATCCGAGCAGTACTTC. It specifies CASSQDGTSGRSEQYF.

V is TRBV29-1 and J is TRBJ2-5, with 10 bases fitting TRBD1. Germline values: CDR1 SQVTM, CDR2 ANQGSEA. The length of the CDR3 is 14 residues. V shed 4 bases and J 2 bases; nucleotides not matched to a gene: 4. The CDR3 sequence is CSVAWGQGQETQYF. In DNA, the CDR3 is TGCAGCGTTGCTTGGGGACAGGGGCAAGAGACCCAGTACTTC.

The rearrangement links TRBV11-2 to TRBJ2-2; D remains ambiguous. Germline-derived CDR1 and CDR2 are SGHAT and FQNNGV. This CDR3 has 13 amino acids. Trimming removed 5 bases at V and 7 bases at J, with 11 bases between. CDR3 nucleotides: TGTGCCAGCAGCCCCTACGTAGGCGGGGAGCTGTTTTTT. Its protein product is CASSPYVGGELFF.

A remark on this clone: Sequence at one end of the junction differs from germline and may be a read error. Other DNA sequences in the same sample also yield this CDR3. The chain uses TRBV15 and TRBJ2-7; 9 nucleotides line up with TRBD1. The germline V gene encodes CDR1 LNHNV and CDR2 YYDKDF (reference sequence). The CDR3 runs to 14 residues. The CDR3, as DNA: TGCGCCACCAGCCGGGACAGGGCCTCCTACGAGCAGTACTTC. Amino acid sequence: CATSRDRASYEQYF. The full variable domain, in which reference TRBV15 and TRBJ2-7 provide the parts outside the CDR3, is DAMVIQNPRYQVTQFGKPVTLSCSQTLNHNVMYWYQQKSSQAPKLLFHYYDKDFNNEADTPDNFQSRRPNTSFCFLDIRSPGLGDTAMYLCATSRDRASYEQYFGPGTRLTVT.

The chain recombines TRBV4-1 with TRBJ1-4; D may be TRBD1 (6 bases). CDR3 size: 13 residues. CDR1 and CDR2 from the germline V gene are MGHRA and YSYEKL. Trimming took 3 bases from V and 8 from J, leaving 10 bases between them. The DNA for the CDR3 is TGCGCCAGCAGCCAGATACAGGGAGAAAAACTGTTTTTT. Protein: CASSQIQGEKLFF.

Turning to this clone: At the DNA level, this CDR3 is encoded by other sequences in the same sample as well. This chain connects TRBV7-8 to TRBJ1-1; D not certain. The germline V gene encodes CDR1 SGHVS and CDR2 FQNEAQ. The CDR3 sequence is 14 residues long. The V gene lost 1 base and the J gene lost 1 base, with 7 bases spanning the gap. The CDR3 reads CASSLVAGNTEAFF. The CDR3 DNA is TGTGCCAGCAGCTTAGTTGCGGGGAACACTGAAGCTTTCTTT.

This sequence joins TRBV29-1 and TRBJ1-4; 11 nucleotides match TRBD1. The trim removed 6 bases at V and 8 bases at J, leaving 5 bases unmatched. The CDR3 has 13 amino acids. The germline V gene has CDR1 SQVTM and CDR2 ANQGSEA. The CDR3 DNA reads as TGCAGCGTGTCCCGGGACAGGGGGGAAAAACTGTTTTTT. Its protein is CSVSRDRGEKLFF.

The chain has TRBV18 and TRBJ1-4; D gene ambiguous. The ends were cut back, 6 bases at V and 7 bases at J, with 12 bases in the middle. Germline V gene data show CDR1 as KGHSH and CDR2 as LQKENI. The CDR3 sequence is 13 residues long. The CDR3, as DNA: TGTGCCAGCTCCCCGGCCCTCGGTGAAAAACTGTTTTTT. This translates into CASSPALGEKLFF.

The V gene is TRBV19, the J gene TRBJ2-1; D unclear. Germline V gene lookup returns CDR1 LNHDA and CDR2 SQIVND (reference sequence). The V gene lost 3 bases and the J gene lost 4 bases, with 13 bases spanning the gap. This CDR3 comprises 15 residues. The CDR3 DNA sequence: TGTGCCAGTAGTATTTTACCGGAATCTTACAATGAGCAGTTCTTC. Translated: CASSILPESYNEQFF.

As DNA, the CDR3 is TGTGCCAGTAGTACCGTAAACCTGGGCTCCTACGAGCAGTACTTC. This codes for CASSTVNLGSYEQYF. This chain joins TRBV19 and TRBJ2-7; D is unclear. Germline assignment: CDR1 LNHDA and CDR2 SQIVND (reference sequence). Trimming removed 4 bases at V and 0 bases at J, with 13 bases between. This CDR3 spans 15 amino acids.